The 3 T cell receptor beta chains listed next were all sequenced from one sample in a study of T cell changes during pregnancy in multiple sclerosis. Profiled with immunoSEQ multiplex PCR; TCRdb holds only in-frame clones, not every one. The sample lists 85,000 to 130,000 clones, around 92% occurring once. The material sequenced was peripheral blood, taken after pregnancy. The source is a female donor with multiple sclerosis, enrolled in a pregnancy study.

V usage is TRBV19 and J usage is TRBJ1-5; D is uncertain. V was pared by 7 bases and J by 3 bases, with 10 bases between. Germline CDR1 LNHDA, CDR2 SQIVND (reference sequence). The CDR3 has 13 amino acids. The CDR3 protein is CASTPRYNQPQHF. Written as DNA, the CDR3 is TGTGCCAGTACCCCCAGGTACAATCAGCCCCAGCATTTT.

The chain carries TRBV5-1 and TRBJ1-2; 10 nucleotides line up with TRBD1. CDR3 size: 15 residues. CDR1 and CDR2 (germline): SGHRS, YFSETQ. V trimming: 4 bases; J trimming: 2 bases; junction bases outside the gene matches: 5. The CDR3 region has the DNA TGCGCCAGCAGCGGAGGGGACAGGGGAAACTATGGCTACACCTTC. This translates into CASSGGDRGNYGYTF.

The chain couples TRBV30 to TRBJ1-3, with D unresolved. V was trimmed by 3 bases and J by 0 bases, leaving 12 bases between them. Germline loops: CDR1 GTSNPN, CDR2 SVGIG (reference sequence). This CDR3 contains 15 residues. The CDR3 loop is CAWSTGGGSGNTIYF. Written as DNA, the CDR3 is TGTGCCTGGAGCACTGGCGGTGGCTCTGGAAACACCATATATTTT.